These T cell receptor beta chains were read from a single sample in a study of identifying expanded T cells in peripheral blood. Repertoires were generated with immunoSEQ multiplex PCR, while TCRdb's copy carries only in-frame clones and drops some. The top ten hold 19% of the sample, which has 90,000 or so clones, approximately 90% seen once. Sequenced material: blood. The source of these receptors is a person between 18 and 75 years old in good health. Each CDR3 is given with its conserved first and last residue. The D gene is left open where the match is weak. Expanded clones are given a class, and other clones once, few, many or no size at all.

v_gene,j_gene,d_gene,abundance,CDR3nt,CDR3aa
TRBV6-1,TRBJ1-1,-,-,TGTGCCAGCAGTGGGAGGTGGAACACTGAAGCTTTCTTT,CASSGRWNTEAFF
TRBV5-8,TRBJ1-1,-,-,TGTGCCAGCTGCGGCTGGGGTGGCGAAGCTTTCTTT,CASCGWGGEAFF
TRBV2,TRBJ2-4,-,-,TGTGCCAGCAGTCCAGGGTGGAACATTCAGTACTTC,CASSPGWNIQYF
TRBV5-1,TRBJ1-2,-,few,TGCGCCAGCCGCCCTGCTTCGACAGGTTCCTATGGCTACACCTTC,CASRPASTGSYGYTF
TRBV2,TRBJ2-1,-,-,TGTGCCAGCAGTGAATACAATGAGCAGTTCTTC,CASSEYNEQFF
TRBV9,TRBJ1-1,-,-,TGTGCCAGCAGCGTAGAAATGAACACTGAAGCTTTCTTT,CASSVEMNTEAFF
TRBV6-6,TRBJ1-2,-,-,TGTGCCAGCAGCCGCACAGGGACGGACTATGGCTACACCTTC,CASSRTGTDYGYTF
TRBV29-1,TRBJ1-1,-,many,TGCAGCGTTGAGGGACTGGGGAACACTGAAGCTTTCTTT,CSVEGLGNTEAFF
TRBV13,TRBJ1-2,-,-,TGTGCCAGCAGCTTAGCTCGCCGGCGCGATGGCTACACCTTC,CASSLARRRDGYTF
TRBV5-4,TRBJ1-2,-,-,TGTGCCAGCAGCTTCGGAACAGAGAATCTTCTTTTGGGCTACACCTTC,CASSFGTENLLLGYTF
TRBV6-1,TRBJ1-5,-,-,TGTGCCAGCAGTGAAATGTGGGCGAGCAATCAGCCCCAGCATTTT,CASSEMWASNQPQHF
TRBV4-1,TRBJ2-3,-,-,TGCGCCAGCAGCCAAGAGGCAGGGGCCTTCCGAGATACGCAGTATTTT,CASSQEAGAFRDTQYF
TRBV16,TRBJ2-7,-,-,TGTGCCAGCAGCCAATCCGAATCGGGGAACGAGCAGTACTTC,CASSQSESGNEQYF
TRBV7-2,TRBJ2-3,-,-,TGTGCCAGCAGCCTCATAGCGGCCTTGGTAGATACGCAGTATTTT,CASSLIAALVDTQYF
TRBV10-3,TRBJ2-2,-,-,TGTGCCACGATGGGGGCAGCGGGGAACACCGGGGAGCTGTTTTTT,CATMGAAGNTGELFF
TRBV28,TRBJ2-7,TRBD1,-,TGTGCCAGCAGTTTAGGAGGACAGGGAGGCGAGCAGTACTTC,CASSLGGQGGEQYF
TRBV23-1,TRBJ1-3,TRBD1,-,TGCGCCAGCAGTCGAAAAAGGGGGCACACTGGAAACACCATATATTTT,CASSRKRGHTGNTIYF
TRBV28,TRBJ1-2,-,-,TGTGCCAGCGAAAACGACCCCTATGGCTACACCTTC,CASENDPYGYTF
TRBV2,TRBJ2-3,-,-,TGTGCCAGCAGTGCGAGCACAGATACGCAGTATTTT,CASSASTDTQYF
TRBV19,TRBJ2-7,-,-,TGTGCCAGTTCTCGGGAGCCCTACTACGAGCAGTACTTC,CASSREPYYEQYF
TRBV5-5,TRBJ2-1,-,-,TGTGCCAGCAGCTTGGAAGGGATTTCGGGGAATGAGCAGTTCTTC,CASSLEGISGNEQFF
TRBV6-6,TRBJ2-7,TRBD2,once,TGTGCCAGCAGTTACGTGGGGCGGGGGTTCTACGAGCAGTACTTC,CASSYVGRGFYEQYF
TRBV30,TRBJ2-5,-,-,TGTGCCTGGAGTTTCCCCCCCCTAGAGACCCAGTACTTC,CAWSFPPLETQYF
TRBV2,TRBJ1-2,-,-,TGTGCCAGCAGTGAAGGTCTTCGGGCAGGGATCTATGGCTACACCTTC,CASSEGLRAGIYGYTF
TRBV29-1,TRBJ2-3,-,-,TGCAGCGTTGGCGGAGGGGGGGCAGGGGGAGATACGCAGTATTTT,CSVGGGGAGGDTQYF
TRBV25-1,TRBJ2-1,TRBD2,-,TGTGCCAGCAGTGAAGGTCATACTAGCGGTTCGTACAATGAGCAGTTCTTC,CASSEGHTSGSYNEQFF
TRBV18,TRBJ2-1,-,-,TGTGCCAGCTCACCACCCCTGGCCAGGGCGTCCTACAATGAGCAGTTCTTC,CASSPPLARASYNEQFF
TRBV10-3,TRBJ2-7,TRBD1,-,TGTGCCATCAGTGGAGACAGGGGCTGGTCCTACGAGCAGTACTTC,CAISGDRGWSYEQYF
TRBV13,TRBJ1-2,-,-,TGTGCCAGCAGCCAGAGGGACCGCTACTATGGCTACACCTTC,CASSQRDRYYGYTF
TRBV5-1,TRBJ2-3,-,-,TGCGCCAGCAGCTCGCCGCCCCTCACAGATACGCAGTATTTT,CASSSPPLTDTQYF
TRBV5-8,TRBJ2-7,-,-,TGTGCCAGCAGCTTTCAGGGACCCTCCCCGAGAGAGCAGTACTTC,CASSFQGPSPREQYF
TRBV19,TRBJ2-5,-,-,TGTGCCAGTAGTATAGACAGTACGAACGATGAGACCCAGTACTTC,CASSIDSTNDETQYF
TRBV2,TRBJ1-2,TRBD1,once,TGTGCCAGCAGAAGGACAGGGCTTGCAAACTATGGCTACACCTTC,CASRRTGLANYGYTF
TRBV6-5,TRBJ1-1,TRBD1,-,TGTGCCAGCAGTTACAGACAGGGGCTGAAAGCTTTCTTT,CASSYRQGLKAFF
TRBV6-6,TRBJ2-7,-,-,TGTGCCAGCAGTTACGAGGGGTACGAGCAGTACTTC,CASSYEGYEQYF
TRBV7-9,TRBJ1-5,-,-,TGTGCCAGCAGCTTAGTGTCCCAGGGCCTGACCATACGTCAGCCCCAGCATTTT,CASSLVSQGLTIRQPQHF
TRBV5-4,TRBJ2-5,-,-,TGTGCCAGCAGCCCCACCAGAGGCCAAGAGACCCAGTACTTC,CASSPTRGQETQYF
TRBV14,TRBJ2-2,-,-,TGTGCCAGCAGCCAAGGTTTAGGGGCCGGGGAGCTGTTTTTT,CASSQGLGAGELFF
TRBV2,TRBJ1-2,-,-,TGTGCCAGCAGTGACGGGCATCAAAACTATGGCTACACCTTC,CASSDGHQNYGYTF
TRBV19,TRBJ1-5,-,few,TGTGCCAGTAGTATGTGGGGGAGCAATCAGCCCCAGCATTTT,CASSMWGSNQPQHF
TRBV4-2,TRBJ2-2,TRBD2,once,TGTGCCAGCAGCCAAGATCTAGCGGGGGGGGCCGGGGAGCTGTTTTTT,CASSQDLAGGAGELFF
TRBV6-6,TRBJ1-1,-,-,TGTGCCAGCAGTTTTGGGGGCACTGAAGCTTTCTTT,CASSFGGTEAFF
TRBV2,TRBJ2-5,-,-,TGTGCCAGCAGTTCAGAGGGGGGGTGGGCCCAGTACTTC,CASSSEGGWAQYF
TRBV5-1,TRBJ1-5,-,-,TGCGCCAGCAGCCCGGGGGCATCGAGCGATCAGCCCCAGCATTTT,CASSPGASSDQPQHF
TRBV7-9,TRBJ2-5,TRBD2,-,TGTGCCAGCAGCGAGGCGGGGGGCGCCCCTACCCAGTACTTC,CASSEAGGAPTQYF